The 22 T cell receptor beta chains presented below share a single source sample, sequenced in a study of T cell repertoires in cytomegalovirus infection. The antigens of these receptors remain unknown. MiXCR was run by TCRdb on the reads, yielding one entry per CDR3 protein. The sample shows approximately 590,000 distinct CDR3 sequences, almost 40% of them seen only once. The material was cultured PBMCs, obtained from culture after CMV antigen stimulation. Receptors originate from a human donor in good health (CMV status not recorded). Some clones in this sample may be carry-over from other donors' samples.

The chain is built from TRBV11-1 and TRBJ1-1, with 9 nucleotides matching TRBD1. Trimming at V came to 4 bases and at J to 1 base, leaving 7 bases not matched to a gene. From germline, CDR1 is SGHAT and CDR2 FQDESV (reference sequence). CDR3 length: 16 amino acids. The CDR3 spells CASSSGTGFGNTEAFF. In DNA form, the CDR3 reads TGTGCCAGCAGCTCCGGGACAGGGTTCGGGAACACTGAAGCTTTCTTT.

The chain is built from TRBV19 and TRBJ1-2; no clear D. The CDR3 is made up of 14 amino acids. Germline loops: CDR1 LNHDA, CDR2 SQIVND (reference sequence). V was trimmed by 1 base and J by 4 bases, leaving 10 bases between them. This CDR3 reads CASSIARSFYGYTF. Written as DNA, the CDR3 is TGTGCCAGTAGTATAGCCAGGAGCTTCTATGGCTACACCTTC.

This clonotype was picked up a small number of times. The chain joins TRBV11-1 to TRBJ2-1; no definite D call. Per the germline V gene, CDR1 is SGHAT and CDR2 is FQDESV (reference sequence). The V and J ends lost 1 base and 4 bases respectively, with 11 bases between them. CDR3 length: 15 residues. The CDR3 coding sequence is TGTGCCAGCAGCTTAGGGGTAGCACGATACAATGAGCAGTTCTTC. Protein product: CASSLGVARYNEQFF. The complete variable domain, with remaining parts taken from reference TRBV11-1 and TRBJ2-1, reads EAEVAQSPRYKITEKSQAVAFWCDPISGHATLYWYRQILGQGPELLVQFQDESVVDDSQLPKDRFSAERLKGVDSTLKIQPAELGDSAMYLCASSLGVARYNEQFFGPGTRLTVL.

This clonotype was found many times. The V call is TRBV7-2, the J call TRBJ2-3; TRBD2 aligns across 11 bases. Germline CDR1 and CDR2: SGHTA and FQGNSA. V shed 5 bases and J 4 bases; nucleotides not matched to a gene: 5. The CDR3 contains 15 residues. CDR3 coding DNA: TGTGCCAGCAGCCCGGAACTAGCGGGAGCAGATACGCAGTATTTT. Translation gives CASSPELAGADTQYF.

This clonotype was found a few times. V is TRBV7-2 and J is TRBJ1-5; 8 nucleotides align to TRBD1. The trim removed 4 bases at V and 2 bases at J, leaving 7 bases unmatched. This CDR3 is built from 16 residues. Looked up from germline, CDR1 is SGHTA and CDR2 is FQGNSA. The CDR3 bases are TGTGCCAGCAGCTCAACGGGGACAGGTCGCAATCAGCCCCAGCATTTT. Translation gives CASSSTGTGRNQPQHF.

V usage is TRBV5-3 and J usage is TRBJ2-7; TRBD1 aligns across 7 bases. TRBV5-3 is placed among ORFs of uncertain function. The junction had 17 bases not matched to a gene; V was cut back by 8 bases and J by 6 bases. There are 15 residues in the CDR3. The CDR3 reads CASSGRTGDVGEQYF. For the CDR3, the DNA is TGTGCCAGCAGCGGACGGACAGGAGACGTCGGCGAGCAGTACTTC.

The V and J genes are TRBV6-2 or TRBV6-3 and TRBJ1-2; unclear D gene. Germline CDR1 reads MNHEY; CDR2 reads SVGEGT. V was trimmed by 10 bases and J by 6 bases, leaving 21 bases between them. The CDR3 consists of 14 residues. The CDR3 here is CATDNPEKGDGYTF. The CDR3 nucleotides read TGTGCCACCGACAATCCGGAGAAGGGTGATGGCTACACCTTC.

This chain joins TRBV20-1 and TRBJ1-2; D is ambiguous. This CDR3 has 13 amino acids. Trimming took 6 bases from V and 4 from J, leaving 15 bases between them. CDR1 is DFQATT, CDR2 SNEGSKA, per germline (reference sequence). CDR3 in amino acids: CSARVVFSYGYTF. For the CDR3, the DNA is TGCAGTGCCCGCGTCGTGTTTAGCTATGGCTACACCTTC.

The chain carries TRBV6-2 or TRBV6-3 and TRBJ1-1; no clear D. Germline V gene data show CDR1 as MNHEY and CDR2 as SVGEGT. This CDR3 contains 15 residues. V gave up 1 base and J gave up 4 bases, with 13 bases separating them. The CDR3 loop is CASSYWEPFGTEAFF. For the CDR3, the DNA is TGTGCCAGCAGTTACTGGGAGCCTTTCGGCACTGAAGCTTTCTTT.

The chain has TRBV5-5 and TRBJ2-5; D is unresolved. The CDR3 runs to 14 residues. The V gene lost 4 bases and the J gene lost 7 bases, with 17 bases spanning the gap. Germline lookup yields CDR1 SGHKS and CDR2 YYEKEE (reference sequence). The CDR3 sequence is CASSPGPGIGTQYF. CDR3 bases: TGTGCCAGCAGCCCCGGGCCAGGTATAGGGACCCAGTACTTC.

CDR3 loop: CASSEFYTSGEEDTQYF. The CDR3 DNA follows: TGCGCCAGCAGTGAATTCTATACTAGCGGGGAAGAAGATACGCAGTATTTT. This rearrangement joins TRBV10-2 to TRBJ2-3; 10 nucleotides line up with TRBD2. This CDR3 is 17 amino acids long. With V trimmed by 3 bases and J by 5 bases, 11 bases remained unmatched. Germline V gene sequence: CDR1 WSHSY, CDR2 SAAADI.

The CDR3 sequence is CASSRPTGNGNQPQHF. In DNA form, the CDR3 reads TGTGCCAGCAGCCGTCCCACAGGGAACGGCAATCAGCCCCAGCATTTT. The V and J genes are TRBV28 and TRBJ1-5, with a possible D match to TRBD1 (6 bases). The V end was cut by 6 bases, the J end by 2 bases, with 17 bases between. CDR1 and CDR2 from the germline V gene are MDHEN and SYDVKM. This CDR3 is 16 amino acids long.

In this sample, this clonotype turned up once. The chain joins TRBV12-3 or TRBV12-4 to TRBJ2-7; 8 bases agree with TRBD1. The V and J ends lost 7 bases and 2 bases, in that order; junction bases with no gene match: 7. CDR3 length: 14 amino acids. Here the CDR3 reads CASTQGALAYEQYF. Written as DNA, the CDR3 is TGTGCCAGCACCCAGGGGGCATTGGCCTACGAGCAGTACTTC.

This CDR3 reads CASSPQAGLNTEAFF. Written as DNA, the CDR3 is TGTGCCAGCAGCCCACAGGCAGGACTGAACACTGAAGCTTTCTTT. J is TRBJ1-1 and V is TRBV11-2; D is possibly TRBD1 (5 bases). Trimming took 5 bases from V and 0 from J, leaving 13 bases between them. Per germline, CDR1 SGHAT and CDR2 FQNNGV. The CDR3 spans 15 residues.

The rearrangement uses TRBV7-6 and TRBJ2-5, with D possibly called TRBD1 or TRBD2 (5 bases each). CDR1 is SGHVS and CDR2 is FNYEAQ in the germline V gene. Trimming shortened V by 5 bases and J by 1 base, and 17 bases separated the two germline ends. The CDR3 extends over 16 amino acids. Here the CDR3 reads CASSPHLGPSQETQYF. For the CDR3, the DNA is TGTGCCAGCAGCCCCCACCTGGGACCGAGCCAAGAGACCCAGTACTTC.

The gene calls are TRBV7-9 and TRBJ2-3, with D possibly being TRBD1 or TRBD2 (5 bases each). The CDR3 runs 15 residues. V was pared by 3 bases and J by 2 bases, with 12 bases between. Germline assignment: CDR1 SEHNR and CDR2 FQNEAQ (reference sequence). The DNA of the CDR3 is TGTGCCAGCAGCTTCCGGGACCGCAACACAGATACGCAGTATTTT. As protein: CASSFRDRNTDTQYF.

The chain's CDR3 is CASSYLGRNNEQFF. In DNA, the CDR3 is TGTGCCAGCAGTTACCTTGGCAGAAACAATGAGCAGTTCTTC. This sequence joins TRBV6-8 and TRBJ2-1, with D unclear. This CDR3 has 14 amino acids. Trimming removed 2 bases at V and 5 bases at J, with 10 bases between. The germline gives CDR1 MNHGY, CDR2 SAAAGT.

This clonotype was counted only a few times. This rearrangement joins TRBV7-2 to TRBJ2-1; TRBD2 might be the D (5 bases). This CDR3 spans 13 amino acids. The germline V gene has CDR1 SGHTA and CDR2 FQGNSA. Trimming stripped 2 bases from V and 11 bases from J, with 13 bases between. CDR3 sequence (DNA): TGTGCCAGCAGCTTAAGCGAGGGAATCAAGCAGTTCTTC. It yields the protein CASSLSEGIKQFF.

Here the CDR3 reads CASSATTGGYTEAFF. The CDR3 DNA reads as TGTGCCAGCAGTGCAACGACAGGGGGCTACACTGAAGCTTTCTTT. This sequence joins TRBV6-1 and TRBJ1-1, with 10 bases aligning to TRBD1. Germline values: CDR1 MNHNS, CDR2 SASEGT. This CDR3 comprises 15 residues. After removal of 4 bases from V and 3 bases from J, the junction contained 5 bases not matched to a gene.

The rearrangement links TRBV4-1 to TRBJ2-3; D is possibly TRBD2 (6 bases). The CDR3 consists of 16 residues. Trimming shortened V by 3 bases and J by 2 bases, and 15 bases separated the two germline ends. Germline CDR1 MGHRA, CDR2 YSYEKL. This chain's CDR3 is CASSQAVGGATDTQYF. In nucleotides, the CDR3 is TGCGCCAGCAGCCAGGCTGTCGGGGGAGCCACAGATACGCAGTATTTT.

This chain joins TRBV7-8 and TRBJ1-5; D is unresolved. CDR1 is SGHVS and CDR2 is FQNEAQ in the germline V gene. The CDR3 is 13 amino acids. The V end lost 3 bases, the J end lost 5 bases, and 8 bases lay between the germline ends. The CDR3 DNA follows: TGTGCCAGCAGCTTGCTAACAGATCAGCCCCAGCATTTT. Residues: CASSLLTDQPQHF.

This sequence joins TRBV12-3 or TRBV12-4 and TRBJ1-2; perhaps TRBD1 as D (5 bases). This CDR3 is 13 amino acids long. Between the trimmed V and J ends, which lost 2 bases and 5 bases, there was a span of 9 bases. The CDR3 loop is CASSLRQSYGYTF. Here the CDR3 DNA reads TGTGCCAGCAGTTTAAGACAGAGTTATGGCTACACCTTC.